The 30 T cell receptor beta chains below come from one sample, sequenced in a study of cytomegalovirus exposure and HLA in healthy donors. PCR was performed using 60 Vbeta and 13 Jbeta primers. Generated by immunoSEQ multiplex PCR, the TCRdb table keeps only in-frame clones and is missing some. The sample lists fewer than 200,000 clones, about 71% seen once, with less than 3.5% in the top ten. The source material was PBMCs. These receptors all come from a woman aged 35 to 49 in good health and CMV-seropositive.

CDR3 in amino acids: CASHASGGNEQFF. In DNA, the CDR3 is TGTGCCAGTCATGCTAGCGGGGGAAATGAGCAGTTCTTC. V usage is TRBV19 and J usage is TRBJ2-1; TRBD2 aligns across 10 bases. The CDR3 has 13 residues. V shed 8 bases, J shed 7 bases, and the junction held 5 bases outside the gene matches. The germline CDR1 and CDR2 sequences are LNHDA and SQIVND (reference sequence).

The chain has TRBV5-1 and TRBJ2-7; D is undetermined. Germline V lookup: CDR1 SGHRS, CDR2 YFSETQ. The CDR3 is made up of 13 amino acids. Between the trimmed V and J ends, which lost 2 bases and 2 bases, there was a span of 8 bases. CDR3 in amino acids: CASSFGGPYEQYF. The CDR3 nucleotides are TGCGCCAGCAGCTTCGGCGGCCCCTACGAGCAGTACTTC.

V and J are TRBV5-6 and TRBJ2-7; D may be TRBD2 (5 bases). The length of the CDR3 is 14 residues. The V gene lost 4 bases and the J gene lost 9 bases, with 20 bases spanning the gap. Germline V gives CDR1 SGHDT, CDR2 YYEEEE. The DNA of the CDR3 is TGTGCCAGCAGCACCGGAGGTCCCGCGGTCTGGCAGTACTTC. This codes for CASSTGGPAVWQYF.

The chain has TRBV13 and TRBJ2-7, with 8 bases lining up with TRBD1. The V segment lost 2 bases and the J segment 4 bases; nucleotides outside the gene matches: 4. The CDR3 length is 14 residues. CDR1 is PRHDT and CDR2 is FYEKMQ in the germline V gene (reference sequence). CDR3 loop: CASSLQGAMYEQYF. As DNA, the CDR3 is TGTGCCAGCAGCTTACAGGGGGCGATGTACGAGCAGTACTTC.

The V gene is TRBV7-9, the J gene TRBJ2-7, with D possibly TRBD1 on 7 matching bases. This CDR3 has 15 amino acids. V lost 1 base and J 5 bases, leaving 15 bases between the germline ends. Germline CDR1 SEHNR, CDR2 FQNEAQ (reference sequence). CDR3 in amino acids: CASSLVGQGGHEQYF. The CDR3 DNA reads as TGTGCCAGCAGCTTAGTCGGGCAGGGGGGCCACGAGCAGTACTTC.

This chain joins TRBV5-4 and TRBJ2-7; D is perhaps TRBD2 (5 bases). This CDR3 is 16 amino acids long. CDR1 is SGHNT and CDR2 is YYREEE in the germline V gene (reference sequence). The V and J ends lost 4 bases and 1 base respectively, with 18 bases between them. CDR3 bases: TGTGCCAGCAGCCGCGCCGGTTCTGGAGGATCCTACGAGCAGTACTTC. This sequence encodes CASSRAGSGGSYEQYF.

This clone turned up a few times. The V and J genes are TRBV2 and TRBJ2-3; the D gene is possibly TRBD1 (5 bases). V was trimmed by 5 bases and J by 0 bases, leaving 21 bases between them. Germline CDR1 is SNHLY and CDR2 is FYNNEI. The CDR3 is made up of 18 amino acids. The CDR3 loop reads CASSSLVPPGLSTDTQYF. The CDR3 DNA reads TGTGCCAGCAGTAGCCTAGTGCCCCCAGGGCTGAGCACAGATACGCAGTATTTT.

The chain couples TRBV5-6 to TRBJ2-7; D gene ambiguous. Trimming took 4 bases from V and 3 from J, leaving 11 bases between them. Germline CDR1 reads SGHDT; CDR2 reads YYEEEE. The CDR3 is 13 residues long. The CDR3 DNA sequence: TGTGCCAGCAGCCCCGGGTCCCACTACGAGCAGTACTTC. It specifies CASSPGSHYEQYF. Full variable domain (rest looked up from reference TRBV5-6 and TRBJ2-7): DAGVTQSPTHLIKTRGQQVTLRCSPKSGHDTVSWYQQALGQGPQFIFQYYEEEERQRGNFPDRFSGHQFPNYSSELNVNALLLGDSALYLCASSPGSHYEQYFGPGTRLTVT.

The chain employs TRBV5-1 and TRBJ2-7, with TRBD2 matching 11 bases. CDR1 is SGHRS, CDR2 YFSETQ, per germline. The CDR3 extends over 16 amino acids. The junction had 11 bases not matched to a gene; V was cut back by 3 bases and J by 6 bases. In DNA, the CDR3 is TGCGCCAGCAGCTCGGAAGGACTAGCGGGCCGTATCGAGCAGTACTTC. Translation gives CASSSEGLAGRIEQYF. Using reference TRBV5-1 and TRBJ2-7 for the parts outside the CDR3, the full variable domain is KAGVTQTPRYLIKTRGQQVTLSCSPISGHRSVSWYQQTPGQGLQFLFEYFSETQRNKGNFPGRFSGRQFSNSRSEMNVSTLELGDSALYLCASSSEGLAGRIEQYFGPGTRLTVT.

The chain couples TRBV23-1 to TRBJ1-6; 8 bases are shared with TRBD1. TRBV23-1 belongs to the ORF category, with a function that is uncertain. V trimming: 4 bases; J trimming: 7 bases; junction bases outside the gene matches: 9. The CDR3 spans 16 residues. The CDR3 sequence is CASSPPGQGKNSPLHF. CDR3 coding DNA: TGCGCCAGCAGTCCCCCCGGACAGGGTAAGAATTCACCCCTCCACTTT.

This clone was seen only a few times. The CDR3 sequence: CAIAQGPATEAFF. For the CDR3, the DNA is TGTGCCATCGCACAGGGGCCCGCCACTGAAGCTTTCTTT. This rearrangement joins TRBV10-3 to TRBJ1-1; 7 bases are shared with TRBD1. Germline CDR1 reads ENHRY; CDR2 reads SYGVKD. The CDR3 has 13 amino acids. V was pared by 8 bases and J by 4 bases, with 7 bases of the junction left unmatched.

In this sample, this clone turned up once. Written as DNA, the CDR3 is TGTGCCAGCAGTGAGGCCTCTGGTACGCAGTATTTT. It encodes CASSEASGTQYF. The rearrangement joins TRBV2 to TRBJ2-3; D is unresolved. This CDR3 comprises 12 residues. CDR1 is SNHLY, CDR2 FYNNEI, per germline. V gave up 3 bases and J gave up 8 bases, with 9 bases separating them.

There are a few counts of this clone. This rearrangement joins TRBV25-1 to TRBJ1-1; TRBD1 might be the D (6 bases). CDR3 size: 15 residues. Trimming stripped 3 bases from V and 1 base from J, with 12 bases between. Germline V gene data show CDR1 as MGHDK and CDR2 as SYGVNS. The CDR3 is CASSDLDRPNTEAFF. As DNA, the CDR3 is TGTGCCAGCAGTGACCTGGACAGACCGAACACTGAAGCTTTCTTT. The full variable domain, with the rest looked up from reference TRBV25-1 and TRBJ1-1, is EADIYQTPRYLVIGTGKKITLECSQTMGHDKMYWYQQDPGMELHLIHYSYGVNSTEKGDLSSESTVSRIRTEHFPLTLESARPSHTSQYLCASSDLDRPNTEAFFGQGTRLTVV.

The chain couples TRBV19 to TRBJ1-5; no firm D call. The germline V gene has CDR1 LNHDA and CDR2 SQIVND (reference sequence). V was clipped by 6 bases and J by 2 bases, with 8 bases between them. This CDR3 has 13 residues. The chain's CDR3 is CASRPSGNQPQHF. In DNA form, the CDR3 reads TGTGCCAGTAGGCCCTCGGGCAATCAGCCCCAGCATTTT.

The chain has TRBV4-3 and TRBJ2-3; 7 bases align to TRBD1. In germline, CDR1 is LGHNA, CDR2 YSLEER. Germline trimming cut 4 bases from V and 6 bases from J; bases unmatched to any gene: 7. The CDR3 runs 14 residues. In DNA form, the CDR3 reads TGCGCCAGCAGCCCTACCTCCAGGGGGGATACGCAGTATTTT. Translating gives CASSPTSRGDTQYF.

This clone was counted once. This chain joins TRBV12-2 and TRBJ2-3; TRBD2, the table's D call, lacks a check against the DNA. TRBV12-2 is termed a pseudogene. The CDR3 contains 16 residues. The CDR3 region has the DNA TGTGCAAGTCGCTTAGAGACGGAGGCGAGAACAGATACGCAGTATTTT. Translating it yields CASRLETEARTDTQYF.

The V gene is TRBV27, the J gene TRBJ1-5; 8 bases fit TRBD1. This CDR3 spans 15 amino acids. With 4 bases clipped from V and 4 bases from J, the junction kept 6 bases outside the gene matches. From germline, CDR1 is MNHEY and CDR2 SMNVEV (reference sequence). CDR3 residues: CASSWTGRGNQPQHF. As DNA, the CDR3 is TGTGCCAGCAGTTGGACAGGGCGTGGGAATCAGCCCCAGCATTTT.

CDR3 sequence reads: CASSLRGIGRRETQYF. The CDR3 DNA is TGTGCCAGCAGCTTGCGGGGGATCGGGCGACGAGAGACCCAGTACTTC. The V and J genes are TRBV7-2 and TRBJ2-5; 7 bases line up with TRBD2. This CDR3 comprises 16 residues. J gave up 4 bases and V 3 bases, and 11 bases lay outside the gene matches. Germline CDR1 reads SGHTA; CDR2 reads FQGNSA.

The chain links TRBV5-1 to TRBJ2-1, with TRBD2 matching over 13 bases. V was pared by 7 bases and J by 5 bases, with 12 bases of the junction left unmatched. The CDR3 consists of 17 residues. Germline V gene data show CDR1 as SGHRS and CDR2 as YFSETQ. CDR3 sequence (DNA): TGCGCCAGCCGCGGACTAGCGGGGGAAATCATTGACAATGAGCAGTTCTTC. As protein: CASRGLAGEIIDNEQFF.

The chain employs TRBV2 and TRBJ1-6, with 10 positions matching TRBD1. The germline V gene encodes CDR1 SNHLY and CDR2 FYNNEI. V trimming: 4 bases; J trimming: 6 bases; junction bases outside the gene matches: 0. CDR3 size: 14 residues. The CDR3 sequence is CASSGQGANSPLHF. The CDR3 DNA reads TGTGCCAGCAGTGGACAGGGGGCTAATTCACCCCTCCACTTT.

Only a few counts were recorded for this clone. The V and J genes are TRBV10-2 and TRBJ1-1, with 9 positions matching TRBD1. The CDR3 contains 16 residues. The J segment lost 0 bases and the V segment lost 6 bases, leaving 8 bases of the junction unmatched. Per the germline V gene, CDR1 is WSHSY and CDR2 is SAAADI. CDR3 sequence reads: CASRVTGGLMNTEAFF. In DNA form, the CDR3 reads TGCGCCAGCAGGGTTACAGGGGGCCTTATGAACACTGAAGCTTTCTTT.

This clone was counted once. Other DNA sequences in the sample encode the same CDR3. The rearrangement uses TRBV5-1 and TRBJ2-7; TRBD2 agrees at 11 bases. The germline gives CDR1 SGHRS, CDR2 YFSETQ. This CDR3 contains 14 residues. V gave up 4 bases and J gave up 3 bases; unmatched junction bases: 3. The CDR3 nucleotides read TGCGCCAGCAGCACCGGGACTAGCGGCTACGAGCAGTACTTC. Translation: CASSTGTSGYEQYF.

The V and J genes are TRBV7-6 and TRBJ1-1; D unresolved. V was cut by 4 bases and J by 8 bases, with 17 bases left in between. The CDR3 consists of 14 residues. Germline-derived CDR1 and CDR2 are SGHVS and FNYEAQ. The CDR3 nucleotides read TGTGCCAGCAGCTCGGAATCGACTGCCCAAGAAGCTTTCTTT. This gives the protein CASSSESTAQEAFF. Complete variable domain (other parts from reference TRBV7-6 and TRBJ1-1): GAGVSQSPRYKVTKRGQDVALRCDPISGHVSLYWYRQALGQGPEFLTYFNYEAQQDKSGLPNDRFSAERPEGSISTLTIQRTEQRDSAMYRCASSSESTAQEAFFGQGTRLTVV.

A word on this clone: An end of the junction differs from the germline gene, which may be a read error. This rearrangement joins TRBV7-9 to TRBJ1-2, with TRBD1 as a possible D gene (5 bases). The CDR3 runs to 12 residues. Germline assignment: CDR1 SEHNR and CDR2 FQNEAQ (reference sequence). CDR3: CASSRDSQGYPF. CDR3 coding DNA: TGTGCCAGCAGCCGAGACAGCCAGGGCTACCCCTTC.

J is TRBJ1-5 and V is TRBV29-1; unclear D gene. Trimming pared 4 bases from V and 7 bases from J, leaving 11 bases between. The germline CDR1 and CDR2 sequences are SQVTM and ANQGSEA. This CDR3 comprises 12 residues. CDR3 sequence: CSVGDNQQPQHF. CDR3 nucleotide sequence: TGCAGCGTTGGTGACAACCAACAGCCCCAGCATTTT.

This chain links TRBV11-1 with TRBJ1-4; tentative D call: TRBD1 (5 bases). Trimming removed 5 bases at V and 2 bases at J, with 12 bases between. The length of the CDR3 is 15 residues. Germline loops: CDR1 SGHAT, CDR2 FQDESV (reference sequence). The CDR3 DNA follows: TGTGCCAGCAGCGACAGTAGGTCGACTAATGAAAAACTGTTTTTT. It is translated as CASSDSRSTNEKLFF.

The sample holds a few counts of this clone. The chain carries TRBV28 and TRBJ2-1; the D gene is possibly TRBD1 (5 bases). The germline CDR1 and CDR2 sequences are MDHEN and SYDVKM. V was cut by 6 bases and J by 1 base, with 10 bases left in between. CDR3 size: 14 residues. The CDR3 DNA is TGTGCCAGCAGGGGGCAGCATTCCTACAATGAGCAGTTCTTC. Protein sequence: CASRGQHSYNEQFF. Complete variable domain (other parts from reference TRBV28 and TRBJ2-1): DVKVTQSSRYLVKRTGEKVFLECVQDMDHENMFWYRQDPGLGLRLIYFSYDVKMKEKGDIPEGYSVSREKKERFSLILESASTNQTSMYLCASRGQHSYNEQFFGPGTRLTVL.

This chain uses TRBV19 with TRBJ2-3, with D tentatively TRBD1 (6 bases). This CDR3 region has 16 residues. Trimming stripped 5 bases from V and 3 bases from J, with 18 bases between. Germline-derived CDR1 and CDR2 are LNHDA and SQIVND (reference sequence). CDR3 residues: CASSPKNRAATDTQYF. The CDR3 DNA is TGTGCCAGTAGTCCGAAAAACAGGGCTGCAACAGATACGCAGTATTTT.

A note on this clone: Other DNA sequences in the sample encode the same CDR3. The chain links TRBV12-2 to TRBJ1-2; whether TRBD1, the table's D call, matches the DNA was not checked. TRBV12-2 is designated a pseudogene. The CDR3 runs to 15 residues. As DNA, the CDR3 is TGTGCAAGTCGCTCTCAGGGGTGTGAGGTGTATGGCTACACCTTC. Protein product: CASRSQGCEVYGYTF.

This chain links TRBV9 with TRBJ2-7, with 9 bases lining up with TRBD2. The ends lost 0 bases at V and 3 bases at J; junction bases unmatched: 4. The germline V gene has CDR1 SGDLS and CDR2 YYNGEE. The CDR3 has 15 amino acids. The DNA of the CDR3 is TGTGCCAGCAGCGTAGGTATAGCGGGGGACTACGAGCAGTACTTC. Its translation: CASSVGIAGDYEQYF.